One and the same sample provided the 9 T cell receptor beta chains below, sequenced in a study of human T cells and chemical hapten exposure listed by TCRdb under 2021. The method was RACE. Instrument used: NextSeq 500. TCRdb reprocessing: public reads trimmed at Q25 with fastp, clones called with MiXCR, in-frame beta chains kept. Each CDR3 protein gets just one entry, which takes the most common genes and DNA from the rows behind it. The sample table lists 62,000 or so distinct CDR3 sequences, about 10% of them with a count of one. The ten largest clones represent 5% to 5.5% of the sample. Interpreted using the paper, the time point label stands for: pre-sensitization, week 0. In the paper's terms, the treatment or condition label means: therapeutic diphenylcyclopropenone sensitization with weekly scalp DPC. This specimen consisted of whole blood, obtained in connection with sensitization to the hapten diphenylcyclopropenone (DPC). These receptor sequences come from a woman between 45 and 65 years old with alopecia areata. Some clones in this sample may be carry-over from other donors' samples.

This clonotype was counted ten times or more. The gene calls are TRBV7-8 and TRBJ1-3; no clear D gene. The CDR3 totals 14 residues. CDR1 and CDR2 from the germline V gene are SGHVS and FQNEAQ. The V gene lost 5 bases and the J gene lost 6 bases, with 14 bases spanning the gap. CDR3 in amino acids: CASSPTDGVNTIYF. Written as DNA, the CDR3 is TGTGCCAGCAGCCCCACGGACGGCGTAAACACCATATATTTT.

This clonotype was recorded at least ten times. This chain uses TRBV12-5 with TRBJ2-1; D gene unclear. With 6 bases removed from V and 2 bases from J, the gap between germline ends came to 23 bases. The CDR3 consists of 18 residues. Germline V gene data show CDR1 as LGHNT and CDR2 as FRNRAP. The chain's CDR3 is CASGQYPLVGGPYNEQFF. CDR3 sequence (DNA): TGTGCTAGTGGCCAGTACCCCCTAGTCGGCGGTCCCTACAATGAGCAGTTCTTC.

Concerning this clonotype: This may stem from a read error, because a much larger clone lies one nucleotide away. The rearrangement links TRBV28 to TRBJ1-2, with a possible D match to TRBD1 (5 bases). The CDR3 runs 14 residues. The V gene's germline CDR1 is MDHEN and CDR2 SYDVKM. The chain's CDR3 is CTSSFAGGGYGYTF. In DNA, the CDR3 is TGTACCAGCAGTTTCGCGGGGGGAGGCTATGGCTACACCTTC.

This clonotype was seen ten or more times. V gene TRBV2 combines with J gene TRBJ1-1; D is unresolved. Germline loops: CDR1 SNHLY, CDR2 FYNNEI. The CDR3 contains 13 residues. The V gene lost 10 bases and the J gene lost 2 bases, with 14 bases spanning the gap. The CDR3, as DNA: TGTGCCACCGGGCCACAAATAAACACTGAAGCTTTCTTT. This sequence encodes CATGPQINTEAFF. Supplemented by reference TRBV2 and TRBJ1-1, the full variable domain reads EPEVTQTPSHQVTQMGQEVILRCVPISNHLYFYWYRQILGQKVEFLVSFYNNEISEKSEIFDDQFSVERPDGSNFTLKIRSTKLEDSAMYFCATGPQINTEAFFGQGTRLTVV.

This clonotype has at least ten counts. The gene calls are TRBV11-3 and TRBJ2-1; 13 bases are shared with TRBD2. Germline V gives CDR1 SGHNT, CDR2 YENEEA. Trimming cost V 4 bases and J 6 bases; bases outside gene matches: 3. The CDR3 sequence is 15 residues long. The CDR3 DNA reads TGTGCCAGCAGCTGGACTAGCGGGGGATCCAATGAGCAGTTCTTC. Protein sequence: CASSWTSGGSNEQFF.

In this sample, this clonotype turned up many times. This chain joins TRBV12-3 or TRBV12-4 and TRBJ2-1; the match to TRBD2 covers 7 bases. J gave up 9 bases and V 0 bases, and 8 bases lay outside the gene matches. CDR3 size: 15 residues. CDR3 in DNA: TGTGCCAGCAGTTTAGCGCTGGGACTACTCGCTGAGCAGTTCTTC. The encoded protein is CASSLALGLLAEQFF.

This clonotype has ten or more counts. This chain connects TRBV6-2 or TRBV6-3 to TRBJ2-6; the match to TRBD1 covers 9 bases. Trimming at V came to 8 bases and at J to 0 bases, leaving 8 bases not matched to a gene. There are 17 residues in the CDR3. Germline CDR1 is MNHEY and CDR2 is SVGEGT. The CDR3 here is CASGTGTGSSGANVLTF. CDR3 DNA sequence: TGTGCCAGCGGTACCGGGACAGGGAGCTCTGGGGCCAACGTCCTGACTTTC.

V and J are TRBV7-3 and TRBJ1-5; D not resolved. This CDR3 contains 15 residues. Germline CDR1 is SGHTA and CDR2 is FQGTGA. V was trimmed by 7 bases and J by 3 bases, leaving 16 bases between them. The CDR3 here is CASNRNRESNQPQHF. In DNA, the CDR3 is TGTGCCAGCAACCGTAATAGGGAGTCCAATCAGCCCCAGCATTTT.

This clonotype was observed a handful of times. The chain employs TRBV7-9 and TRBJ2-7, with D uncertain. The CDR3 spans 12 residues. Germline CDR1 and CDR2: SEHNR and FQNEAQ (reference sequence). V gave up 4 bases and J gave up 4 bases, with 8 bases separating them. CDR3 sequence (DNA): TGTGCCAGCAGCTCGTATCTGTACGAGCAGTACTTC. Residues: CASSSYLYEQYF.